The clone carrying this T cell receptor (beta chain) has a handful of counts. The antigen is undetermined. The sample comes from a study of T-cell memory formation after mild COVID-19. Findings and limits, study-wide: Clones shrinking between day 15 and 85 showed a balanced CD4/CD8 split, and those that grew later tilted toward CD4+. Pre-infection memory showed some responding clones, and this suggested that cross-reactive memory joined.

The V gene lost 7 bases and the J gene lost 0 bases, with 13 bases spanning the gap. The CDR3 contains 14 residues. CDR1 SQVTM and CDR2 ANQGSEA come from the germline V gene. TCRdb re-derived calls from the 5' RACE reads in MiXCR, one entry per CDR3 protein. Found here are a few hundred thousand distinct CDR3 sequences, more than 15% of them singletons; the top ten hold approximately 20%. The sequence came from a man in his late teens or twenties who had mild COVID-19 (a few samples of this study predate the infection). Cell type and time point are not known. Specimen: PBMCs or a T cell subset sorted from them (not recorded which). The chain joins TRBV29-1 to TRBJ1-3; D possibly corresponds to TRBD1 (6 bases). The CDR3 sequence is CSAETGLSGNTIYF. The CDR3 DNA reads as TGCAGCGCGGAGACAGGCCTCTCTGGAAACACCATATATTTT.